Sequencing of this TCR beta chain was carried out in a study of early T cells in non-severe SARS-CoV-2 infection. Overall study findings and caveats: VDJdb-based annotation leaned toward anti-spike CD8 responses and missed private and CD4 specificities.

This clonotype was counted at least ten times. Its antigen remains unknown. Via MiXCR, TCRdb re-called the 5' RACE reads, giving one row per CDR3 protein. Here the sample spans approximately 65,000 distinct CDR3 sequences, more than 10% being singletons. V lost 6 bases to trimming and J lost 8 bases; unmatched junction nucleotides: 6. This CDR3 has 14 amino acids. Looked up from germline, CDR1 is SGHTA and CDR2 is FQGNSA. This chain joins TRBV7-2 and TRBJ2-1, with 11 positions matching TRBD1. The sequencing input was whole blood. The sequence came from an adult who was a healthcare worker with PCR-confirmed SARS-CoV-2 infection or an uninfected control (not recorded which). CDR3: CASSRDRGSDEQFF. CDR3 DNA: TGTGCCAGCAGTCGGGACAGGGGGAGCGATGAGCAGTTCTTC.